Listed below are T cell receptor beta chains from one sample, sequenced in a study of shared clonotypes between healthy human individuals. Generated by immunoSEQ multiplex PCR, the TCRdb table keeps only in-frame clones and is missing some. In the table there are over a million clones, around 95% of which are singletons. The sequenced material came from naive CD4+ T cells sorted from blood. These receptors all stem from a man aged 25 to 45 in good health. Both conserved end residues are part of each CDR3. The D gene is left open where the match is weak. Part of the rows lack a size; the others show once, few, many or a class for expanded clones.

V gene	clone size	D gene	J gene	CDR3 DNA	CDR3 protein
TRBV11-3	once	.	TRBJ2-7	TGTGCCAGCAGCTTAGACCCCTTCTCCGACGAGCAGTACTTC	CASSLDPFSDEQYF
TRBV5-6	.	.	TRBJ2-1	TGTGCCAGCAGCTTGCGTGGGCGGCAGTTCTTC	CASSLRGRQFF
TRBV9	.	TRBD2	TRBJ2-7	TGTGCCAGCAGCGTAGATATGGGAGGGTACGAGCAGTACTTC	CASSVDMGGYEQYF
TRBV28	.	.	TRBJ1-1	TGTGCCAGCAGTTTATTTCCCAGGGACGAAGCTTTCTTT	CASSLFPRDEAFF
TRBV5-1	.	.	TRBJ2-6	TGCGCCAGCAGCACTATTGCTGGGGCCAACGTCCTGACTTTC	CASSTIAGANVLTF
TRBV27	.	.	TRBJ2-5	TGTGCCAGCAGCCTTAGGGCGGCTCTCGTCGGCCAAGAGACCCAGTACTTC	CASSLRAALVGQETQYF
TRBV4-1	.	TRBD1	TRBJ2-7	TGCGCCAGCAGCCAATACGGGACAGGGTATTACCTAAACGAGCAGTACTTC	CASSQYGTGYYLNEQYF
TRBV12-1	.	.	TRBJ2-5	TGTGCCAGCGTCAGAGGGGCCCAGGAGACCCAGTACTTC	CASVRGAQETQYF
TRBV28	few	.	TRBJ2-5	TGTGCCAGCGAAGGACAATGGCAGACCCAGTACTTC	CASEGQWQTQYF
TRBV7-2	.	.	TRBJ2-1	TGTGCCAGCAGCTTAGGTCCTGGCAATGAGCAGTTCTTC	CASSLGPGNEQFF
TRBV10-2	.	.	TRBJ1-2	TGCGCCAGCAGGAACCTTGAGGGGCTTGGACTCACCTTC	CASRNLEGLGLTF
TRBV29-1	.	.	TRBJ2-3	TGCAGCGTTGAAGATCGAGAGGGAGCGGATACGCAGTATTTT	CSVEDREGADTQYF
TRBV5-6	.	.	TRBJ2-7	TGTGCCAGCAGCGTGGACGGATACGAGCAGTACTTC	CASSVDGYEQYF
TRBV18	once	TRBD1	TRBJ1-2	TGTGCCAGCTCACAGGACAGGGAGGGAGGCTACACCTTC	CASSQDREGGYTF
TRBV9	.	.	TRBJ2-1	TGTGCCAGCAGCGGTGGGGGTGAGCAGTTCTTC	CASSGGGEQFF
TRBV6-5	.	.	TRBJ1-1	TGTGCCAGCAGTTACAACAGGGAGACTCTGGACACTGAAGCTTTCTTT	CASSYNRETLDTEAFF
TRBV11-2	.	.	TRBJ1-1	TGTGCCAGCAACTTAGGGTCTTTTTACATGAACACTGAAGCTTTCTTT	CASNLGSFYMNTEAFF
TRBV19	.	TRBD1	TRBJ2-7	TGTGCCAGTAGTTCCCCCGGGACAGGGGGTTTTGAGCAGTACTTC	CASSSPGTGGFEQYF
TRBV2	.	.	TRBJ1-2	TGTGCCAGCAGCGATGGGCAGGGCGTAGGCTATGGCTACACCTTC	CASSDGQGVGYGYTF
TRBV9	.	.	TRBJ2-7	TGTGCCAGCAGCGCCGGATCGAAGGGCCTAAACTCCTACGAGCAGTACTTC	CASSAGSKGLNSYEQYF
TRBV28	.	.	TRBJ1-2	TGTGCCAGCAGTTTATCTGGATATGGCTACACCTTC	CASSLSGYGYTF
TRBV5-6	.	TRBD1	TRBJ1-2	TGTGCCAGCAGCTTCGTGGCCGGGACAGGGGGCAGTGGCTACACCTTC	CASSFVAGTGGSGYTF
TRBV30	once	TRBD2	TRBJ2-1	TGTGCCTGGAGTAGTCTAGCGGGCAATGAGCAGTTCTTC	CAWSSLAGNEQFF
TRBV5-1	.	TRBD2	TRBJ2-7	TGCGCCAGCAGCACCGGGACTAGCGTGAACGAGCAGTACTTC	CASSTGTSVNEQYF
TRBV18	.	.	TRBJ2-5	TGTGCCAGCTCACCACTCCAGTCCGGGGGATTACAAGAGACCCAGTACTTC	CASSPLQSGGLQETQYF
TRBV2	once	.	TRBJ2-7	TGTGCCAGCGGGGCCGTTTTAACCTACGAGCAGTACTTC	CASGAVLTYEQYF
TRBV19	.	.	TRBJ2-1	TGTGCCAGTAGTATCCCACAGTACAATGAGCAGTTCTTC	CASSIPQYNEQFF
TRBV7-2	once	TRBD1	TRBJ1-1	TGTGCCAGCAGCTTAGGACAGGGTTTGTTCACTGAAGCTTTCTTT	CASSLGQGLFTEAFF
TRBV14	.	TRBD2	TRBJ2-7	TGTGCCAGCAGCAGTCCGGGACTAGAAAGGGACGAGCAGTACTTC	CASSSPGLERDEQYF
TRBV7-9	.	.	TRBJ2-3	TGTGCCAGCAGCTCCTACTCCGTCACAGATACGCAGTATTTT	CASSSYSVTDTQYF
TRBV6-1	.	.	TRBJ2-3	TGTTCTGGAGGGTTTTTTAGAGATACGCAGTATTTT	CSGGFFRDTQYF
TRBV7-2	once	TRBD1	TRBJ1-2	TGTGTCAGCAGCTCCGGACAGGGGAAAGGAGGCTACACCTTC	CVSSSGQGKGGYTF
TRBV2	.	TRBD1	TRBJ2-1	TGTGCCAGCCAGGGGGAGAGGGGTATCAATGAGCAGTTCTTC	CASQGERGINEQFF
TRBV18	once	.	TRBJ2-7	TGTGCCAGCTCACCACGGCTAGGGGACGAGCAGTACTTC	CASSPRLGDEQYF
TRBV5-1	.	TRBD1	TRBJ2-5	TGCGCCAGCAGCTTGTACCTGGACAGGCAAGAGACCCAGTACTTC	CASSLYLDRQETQYF
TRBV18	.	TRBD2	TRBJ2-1	TGTGCCAGCTCACCAACGGGAGGGCTGGGGAATGAGCAGTTCTTC	CASSPTGGLGNEQFF
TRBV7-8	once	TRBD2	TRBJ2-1	TGTGCCAGCAGCCCCAGGACTAGCGGGACTACCAATGAGCAGTTCTTC	CASSPRTSGTTNEQFF
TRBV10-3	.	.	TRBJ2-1	TGTGCCTCCTCTGACGCCGGGACGTACAATGAGCAGTTCTTC	CASSDAGTYNEQFF
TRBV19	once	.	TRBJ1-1	TGTGCCAGTAGTATCGGGGGCCGGAGGAACACTGAAGCTTTCTTT	CASSIGGRRNTEAFF
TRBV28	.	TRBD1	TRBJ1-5	TGTGCCAGCAGTTTAGGCAGGGGGCCAGTCCGGCCCCAGCATTTT	CASSLGRGPVRPQHF
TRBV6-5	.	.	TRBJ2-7	TGTGCCAGCAGTTACAGTAGGCTAGCCGGCTCCTACGAGCAGTACTTC	CASSYSRLAGSYEQYF